This TCR beta chain appears in the sequencing data of a study of blood T cell repertoires in COVID-19. This clone was recorded many times. This CDR3 has 15 amino acids. Germline V gives CDR1 SGHVS, CDR2 FQNEAQ. V was clipped by 6 bases and J by 8 bases, with 19 bases between them. Clones were sequenced by immunoSEQ multiplex PCR, and TCRdb holds only the in-frame ones, with some missing. The top ten hold around 1.2% of the sample, which has 200,000 to 250,000 clones, about 92% seen once. What was sequenced was peripheral blood. J is TRBJ1-4 and V is TRBV7-8, with a possible D match to TRBD1 (6 bases). The sequence was obtained from a man aged 25 to 45 with acute or convalescent COVID-19. CDR3 residues: CASSRYTGSEEKLFF. In DNA form, the CDR3 reads TGTGCCAGCAGTCGATATACAGGGTCCGAGGAAAAACTGTTTTTT. The complete variable domain, with remaining parts taken from reference TRBV7-8 and TRBJ1-4, reads GAGVSQSPRYKVAKRGQDVALRCDPISGHVSLFWYQQALGQGPEFLTYFQNEAQLDKSGLPSDRFFAERPEGSVSTLKIQRTQQEDSAVYLCASSRYTGSEEKLFFGSGTQLSVL.